This is a list of T cell receptor beta chains from one sample in a study of blood T cell repertoires in COVID-19. Libraries were prepared by immunoSEQ multiplex PCR; TCRdb keeps only in-frame clonotypes and omits some of them. The sample lists fewer than 35,000 clones, approximately 91% occurring once. Sample: peripheral blood. The receptors stem from a human donor with active COVID-19. The donor label of this sample is uncertain. Both conserved end residues are part of each CDR3. A D gene is named only where the DNA matches it firmly. A clone size is listed for some rows: how often the clone was seen (once, few, many), or a class if it is expanded.

16	.	TRBD1	TRBV6-2/TRBV6-3	TRBJ2-5	CASSYETTGEVGTQYF	TGTGCCAGCAGTTATGAGACGACAGGGGAGGTTGGGACCCAGTACTTC
14	.	.	TRBV19	TRBJ1-3	CASSNQIFGRTIYF	TGTGCCAGTAGCAACCAAATTTTCGGTCGGACCATATATTTT
15	.	.	TRBV18	TRBJ2-1	CASSQLEVSYNEQFF	TGTGCCAGCTCCCAACTAGAGGTTAGCTACAATGAGCAGTTCTTC
14	.	.	TRBV5-1	TRBJ2-1	CASSARDSANEQFF	TGCGCCAGCAGCGCCCGGGACTCAGCAAATGAGCAGTTCTTC
14	.	.	TRBV28	TRBJ2-1	CASSLVGGYNEQFF	TGTGCCAGCAGTTTGGTGGGGGGTTACAATGAGCAGTTCTTC
15	.	.	TRBV6-1	TRBJ1-2	CASSESRNQNYGYTF	TGTGCCAGCAGTGAATCGAGAAATCAAAACTATGGCTACACCTTC
15	.	TRBD2	TRBV9	TRBJ2-1	CASSVIAGGPNEQFF	TGTGCCAGCAGCGTAATAGCGGGAGGGCCCAATGAGCAGTTCTTC
17	few	TRBD1	TRBV6-4	TRBJ2-2	CASSRSGTGANTGELFF	TGTGCCAGCAGTCGATCCGGGACAGGGGCTAACACCGGGGAGCTGTTTTTT
13	.	.	TRBV5-1	TRBJ1-3	CASSFLAGNTIYF	TGCGCCAGCAGCTTCTTGGCAGGAAACACCATATATTTT
14	.	.	TRBV7-3	TRBJ2-1	CASSSKGRANEQFF	TGTGCCAGCAGCTCCAAGGGGCGCGCCAATGAGCAGTTCTTC
20	.	TRBD2	TRBV4-3	TRBJ2-1	CASSQDSRETAGGVYNEQFF	TGCGCCAGCAGCCAAGACTCTAGAGAAACAGCGGGGGGCGTATACAATGAGCAGTTCTTC
15	.	TRBD1	TRBV9	TRBJ2-2	CASSVRTGGTGELFF	TGTGCCAGCAGCGTGAGGACAGGGGGCACCGGGGAGCTGTTTTTT
17	.	TRBD1	TRBV9	TRBJ1-3	CASSQISRGLAGNTIYF	TGTGCCAGCAGCCAGATTTCGAGGGGGCTGGCAGGAAACACCATATATTTT
15	.	TRBD1	TRBV9	TRBJ2-1	CASSISGTGYNEQFF	TGTGCCAGCAGCATATCCGGGACAGGGTATAATGAGCAGTTCTTC
16	few	.	TRBV19	TRBJ2-2	CASSPGQGRVTGELFF	TGTGCCAGTAGCCCCGGGCAGGGGAGGGTAACCGGGGAGCTGTTTTTT
15	.	TRBD1	TRBV7-2	TRBJ1-3	CASRAGQGSGNTIYF	TGTGCCAGCAGGGCCGGACAGGGGTCTGGAAACACCATATATTTT
16	.	TRBD1	TRBV4-3	TRBJ2-5	CASSQEGRQGSKTQYF	TGCGCCAGCAGCCAAGAGGGTCGACAGGGATCGAAGACCCAGTACTTC
15	few	TRBD1	TRBV18	TRBJ2-7	CASSFRQGEFNEQYF	TGTGCCAGCTCTTTCCGCCAGGGGGAGTTCAACGAGCAGTACTTC
12	.	.	TRBV2	TRBJ2-1	CASSSSVYEQFF	TGTGCCAGCAGTTCTAGCGTTTATGAGCAGTTCTTC
17	.	.	TRBV25-1	TRBJ2-1	CASSALGGPGNNNEQFF	TGTGCCAGCAGTGCCTTGGGGGGGCCGGGAAACAACAATGAGCAGTTCTTC
18	.	.	TRBV7-2	TRBJ1-6	CASSPIPNAGEINSPLHF	TGTGCCAGCAGCCCAATACCGAACGCCGGGGAAATTAATTCACCCCTCCACTTT
15	.	.	TRBV7-9	TRBJ2-3	CASSLDPVRTDTQYF	TGTGCCAGCAGCTTAGATCCGGTCCGCACAGATACGCAGTATTTT
14	.	.	TRBV5-1	TRBJ1-1	CASSFAGGDTEAFF	TGCGCCAGCAGCTTTGCCGGGGGGGACACTGAAGCTTTCTTT
13	.	TRBD1	TRBV5-1	TRBJ2-5	CASSTGGVETQYF	TGCGCCAGCAGTACAGGGGGTGTAGAGACCCAGTACTTC
14	.	.	TRBV19	TRBJ2-7	CASSPSTASGEQYF	TGTGCCAGTAGTCCCTCGACAGCCTCTGGAGAGCAGTACTTC
15	.	TRBD1	TRBV6-5	TRBJ1-6	CASSPGQGVGSPLHF	TGTGCCAGCAGTCCGGGACAGGGGGTGGGTTCACCCCTCCACTTT
13	.	.	TRBV6-5	TRBJ2-7	CASSYWASSVQYF	TGTGCCAGCAGTTACTGGGCGTCTTCGGTGCAGTACTTC
16	few	TRBD1	TRBV4-2	TRBJ2-7	CASSRTTSGTAYEQYF	TGTGCCAGCAGCCGGACGACCTCCGGGACAGCCTACGAGCAGTACTTC
11	.	TRBD1	TRBV20-1	TRBJ2-7	CSAGDRAEQYF	TGCAGTGCTGGGGACAGGGCCGAGCAGTACTTC
16	.	.	TRBV12-5	TRBJ1-1	CASGLVLETNNTEAFF	TGTGCTAGTGGTTTGGTATTAGAGACAAATAACACTGAAGCTTTCTTT
15	.	.	TRBV4-2	TRBJ2-7	CASSQAASSTYEQYF	TGTGCCAGCAGCCAAGCCGCTAGCAGCACCTACGAGCAGTACTTC
17	.	.	TRBV21-1	TRBJ2-1	CASSNFASGSSYNEQFF	.
19	.	TRBD2	TRBV9	TRBJ2-1	CASSVDGSGSRSSYNEQFF	TGTGCCAGCAGCGTAGACGGTAGCGGGAGCAGGAGCTCCTACAATGAGCAGTTCTTC
15	.	TRBD1	TRBV5-4	TRBJ1-2	CASSAPGQLNYGYTF	TGTGCCAGCAGCGCCCCGGGACAGCTTAACTATGGCTACACCTTC
12	.	.	TRBV9	TRBJ1-2	CASRKYSYGYTF	TGTGCCAGCAGGAAATACAGCTATGGCTACACCTTC
11	.	.	TRBV20-1	TRBJ2-5	CSASYEETQYF	TGCAGTGCTTCCTATGAAGAGACCCAGTACTTC
16	.	.	TRBV20-1	TRBJ2-7	CSASYASVGRPYEQYF	TGCAGTGCTAGTTACGCTAGCGTGGGGAGGCCCTACGAGCAGTACTTC
14	.	TRBD1	TRBV12-5	TRBJ1-4	CASGRDRVNEKLFF	TGTGCTAGTGGAAGGGACAGGGTTAATGAAAAACTGTTTTTT
15	.	TRBD1	TRBV11-2	TRBJ2-7	CASSSPGTDPYEQYF	TGTGCCAGCAGCTCCCCCGGGACAGATCCCTACGAGCAGTACTTC
15	.	TRBD1	TRBV29-1	TRBJ2-1	CSVDGQGKSYNEQFF	TGCAGCGTTGACGGACAGGGGAAATCCTACAATGAGCAGTTCTTC
14	.	.	TRBV6-7	TRBJ2-1	CASNPGDTDNEQFF	TGTGCCAGCAACCCGGGAGACACAGACAATGAGCAGTTCTTC
16	.	TRBD1	TRBV4-3	TRBJ1-4	CASSQVTGEANEKLFF	TGCGCCAGCAGCCAAGTAACAGGGGAGGCTAATGAAAAACTGTTTTTT
12	.	TRBD1	TRBV29-1	TRBJ2-3	CSEGQGADTQYF	TGCAGCGAAGGACAGGGGGCAGATACGCAGTATTTT
16	once	.	TRBV18	TRBJ1-4	CASSPLGLATNEKLFF	TGTGCCAGCTCACCACTGGGCTTAGCAACTAATGAAAAACTGTTTTTT
12	.	.	TRBV6-5	TRBJ2-4	CASSYGTHIQYF	TGTGCCAGCAGTTACGGGACTCACATTCAGTACTTC
16	.	TRBD1	TRBV7-2	TRBJ1-6	CASSSQTGRYNSPLHF	TGTGCCAGCAGCTCCCAGACAGGGCGTTATAATTCACCCCTCCACTTT
17	.	TRBD1	TRBV27	TRBJ1-6	CASSTGQGGFVHSPLHF	TGTGCCAGCAGTACAGGACAGGGAGGATTCGTTCACTCACCCCTCCACTTT
14	once	TRBD1	TRBV7-9	TRBJ2-7	CASSANLQGDEQYF	TGTGCCAGCAGCGCTAATCTACAGGGGGACGAGCAGTACTTC